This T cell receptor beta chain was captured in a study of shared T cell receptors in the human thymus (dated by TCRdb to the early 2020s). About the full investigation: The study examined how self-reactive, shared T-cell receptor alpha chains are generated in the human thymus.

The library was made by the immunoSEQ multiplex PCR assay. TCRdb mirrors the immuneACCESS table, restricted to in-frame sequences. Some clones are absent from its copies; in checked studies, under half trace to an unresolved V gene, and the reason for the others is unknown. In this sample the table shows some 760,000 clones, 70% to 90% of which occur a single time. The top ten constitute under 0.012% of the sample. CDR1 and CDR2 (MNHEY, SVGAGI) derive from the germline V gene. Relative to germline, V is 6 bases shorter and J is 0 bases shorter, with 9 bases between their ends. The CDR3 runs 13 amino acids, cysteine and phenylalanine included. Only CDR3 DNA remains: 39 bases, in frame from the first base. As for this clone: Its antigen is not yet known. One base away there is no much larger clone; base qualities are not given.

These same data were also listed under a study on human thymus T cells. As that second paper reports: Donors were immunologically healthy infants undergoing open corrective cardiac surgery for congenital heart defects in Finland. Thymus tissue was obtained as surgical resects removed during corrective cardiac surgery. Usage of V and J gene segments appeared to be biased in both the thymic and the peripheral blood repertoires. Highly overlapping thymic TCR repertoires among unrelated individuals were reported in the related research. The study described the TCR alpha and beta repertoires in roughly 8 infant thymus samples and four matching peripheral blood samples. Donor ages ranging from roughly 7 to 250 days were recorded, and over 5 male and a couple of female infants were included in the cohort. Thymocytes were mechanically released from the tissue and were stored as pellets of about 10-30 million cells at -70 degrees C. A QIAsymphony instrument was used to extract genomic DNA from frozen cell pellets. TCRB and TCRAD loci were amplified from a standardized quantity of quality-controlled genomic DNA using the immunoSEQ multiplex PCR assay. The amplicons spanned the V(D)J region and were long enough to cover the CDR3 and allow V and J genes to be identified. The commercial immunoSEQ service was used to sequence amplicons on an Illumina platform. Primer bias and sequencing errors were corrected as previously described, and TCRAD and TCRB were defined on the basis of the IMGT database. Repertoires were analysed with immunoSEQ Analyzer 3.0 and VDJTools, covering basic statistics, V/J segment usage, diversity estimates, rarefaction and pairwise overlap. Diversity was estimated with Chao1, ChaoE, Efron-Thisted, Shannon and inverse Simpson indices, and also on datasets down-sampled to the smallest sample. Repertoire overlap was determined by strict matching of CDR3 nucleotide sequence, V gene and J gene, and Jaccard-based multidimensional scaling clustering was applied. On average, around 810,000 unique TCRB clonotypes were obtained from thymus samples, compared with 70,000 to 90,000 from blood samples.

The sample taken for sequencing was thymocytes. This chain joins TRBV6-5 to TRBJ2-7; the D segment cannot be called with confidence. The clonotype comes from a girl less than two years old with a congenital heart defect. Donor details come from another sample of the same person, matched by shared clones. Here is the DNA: TGTGCCAGCAGGACTCCGGGCTCCTACGAGCAGTACTTC. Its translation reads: CASRTPGSYEQYF.